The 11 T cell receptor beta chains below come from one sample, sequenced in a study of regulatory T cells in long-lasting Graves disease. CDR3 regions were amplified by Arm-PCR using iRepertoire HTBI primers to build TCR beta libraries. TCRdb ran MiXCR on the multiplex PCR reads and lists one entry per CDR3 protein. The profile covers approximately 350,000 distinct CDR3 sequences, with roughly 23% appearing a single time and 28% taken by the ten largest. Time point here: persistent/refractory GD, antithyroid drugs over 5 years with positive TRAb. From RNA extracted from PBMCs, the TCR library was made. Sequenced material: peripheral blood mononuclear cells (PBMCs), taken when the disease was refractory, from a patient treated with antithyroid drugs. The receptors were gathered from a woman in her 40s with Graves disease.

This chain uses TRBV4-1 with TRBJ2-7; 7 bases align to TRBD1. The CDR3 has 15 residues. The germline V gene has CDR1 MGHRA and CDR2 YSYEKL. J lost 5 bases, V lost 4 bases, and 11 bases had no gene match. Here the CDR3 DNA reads TGCGCCAGCAGCCTAGATCCTTCTACAGGGGACGAGCAGTACTTC. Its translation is CASSLDPSTGDEQYF.

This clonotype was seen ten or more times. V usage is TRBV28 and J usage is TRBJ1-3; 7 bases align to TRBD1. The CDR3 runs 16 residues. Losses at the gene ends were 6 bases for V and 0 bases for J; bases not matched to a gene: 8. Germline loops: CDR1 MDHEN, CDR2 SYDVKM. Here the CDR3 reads CASSLGGQTSGNTIYF. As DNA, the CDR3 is TGTGCCAGCAGCCTGGGGGGACAGACCTCTGGAAACACCATATATTTT.

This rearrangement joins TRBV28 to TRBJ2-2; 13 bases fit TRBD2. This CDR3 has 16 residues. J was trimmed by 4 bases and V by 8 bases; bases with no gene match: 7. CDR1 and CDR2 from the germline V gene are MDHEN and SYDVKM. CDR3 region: CASLLGLAGRTGELFF. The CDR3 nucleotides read TGTGCCAGCCTACTGGGACTAGCGGGACGCACCGGGGAGCTGTTTTTT.

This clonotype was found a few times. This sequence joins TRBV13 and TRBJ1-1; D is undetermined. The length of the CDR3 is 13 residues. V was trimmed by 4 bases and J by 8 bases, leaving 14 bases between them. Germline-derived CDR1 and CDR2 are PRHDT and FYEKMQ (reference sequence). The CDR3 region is CASSSNPIPEAFF. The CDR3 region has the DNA TGTGCCAGCAGCTCGAACCCGATTCCCGAAGCTTTCTTT. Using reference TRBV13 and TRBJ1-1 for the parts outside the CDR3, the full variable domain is AAGVIQSPRHLIKEKRETATLKCYPIPRHDTVYWYQQGPGQDPQFLISFYEKMQSDKGSIPDRFSAQQFSDYHSELNMSSLELGDSALYFCASSSNPIPEAFFGQGTRLTVV.

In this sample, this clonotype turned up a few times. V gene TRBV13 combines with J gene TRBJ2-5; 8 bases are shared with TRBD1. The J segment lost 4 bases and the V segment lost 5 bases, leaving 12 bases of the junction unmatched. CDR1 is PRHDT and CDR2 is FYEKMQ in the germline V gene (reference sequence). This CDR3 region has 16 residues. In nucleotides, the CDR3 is TGTGCCAGCAGCGTCCATGGACAGGGTTTTATAGAGACCCAGTACTTC. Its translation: CASSVHGQGFIETQYF.

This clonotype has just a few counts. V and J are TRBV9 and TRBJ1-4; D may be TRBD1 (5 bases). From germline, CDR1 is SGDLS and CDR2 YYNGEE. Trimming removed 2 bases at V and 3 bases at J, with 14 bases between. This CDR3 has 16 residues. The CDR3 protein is CASSVGAVGANEKLFF. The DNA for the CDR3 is TGTGCCAGCAGCGTCGGGGCGGTCGGAGCTAATGAAAAACTGTTTTTT.

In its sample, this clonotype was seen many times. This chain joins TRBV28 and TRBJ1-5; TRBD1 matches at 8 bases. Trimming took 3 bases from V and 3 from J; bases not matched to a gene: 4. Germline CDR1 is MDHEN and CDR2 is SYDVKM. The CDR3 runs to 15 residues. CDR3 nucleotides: TGTGCCAGCAGTTTGATACAGGGGGTCAATCAGCCCCAGCATTTT. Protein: CASSLIQGVNQPQHF.

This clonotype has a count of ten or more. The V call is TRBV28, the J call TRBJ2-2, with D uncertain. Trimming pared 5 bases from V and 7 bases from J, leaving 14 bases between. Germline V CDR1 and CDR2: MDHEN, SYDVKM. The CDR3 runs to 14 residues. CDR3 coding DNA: TGTGCCAGCAGTGTTTCTGCAGTAAGCGGGGAGCTGTTTTTT. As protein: CASSVSAVSGELFF.

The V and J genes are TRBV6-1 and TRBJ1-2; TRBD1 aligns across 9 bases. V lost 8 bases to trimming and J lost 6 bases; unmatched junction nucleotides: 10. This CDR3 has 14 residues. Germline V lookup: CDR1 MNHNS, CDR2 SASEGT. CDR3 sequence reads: CASVYRDREDGYTF. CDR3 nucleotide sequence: TGTGCCAGCGTTTACCGGGACAGGGAAGATGGCTACACCTTC.

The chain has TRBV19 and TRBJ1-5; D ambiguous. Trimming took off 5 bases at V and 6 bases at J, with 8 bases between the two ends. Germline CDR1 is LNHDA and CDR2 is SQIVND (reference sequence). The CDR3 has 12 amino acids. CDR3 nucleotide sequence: TGTGCCAGTAGTGCCTACGGTCAGCCCCAGCATTTT. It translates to CASSAYGQPQHF.

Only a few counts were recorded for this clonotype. The CDR3 DNA follows: TGCGCCAGCAGCCAAGTGCACGCCTTCTCCTACGAGCAGTACTTC. Translated, it gives CASSQVHAFSYEQYF. V gene TRBV4-1 combines with J gene TRBJ2-7; D is undetermined. The CDR3 runs 15 residues. Trimming took 1 base from V and 0 from J, leaving 10 bases between them. The germline V gene has CDR1 MGHRA and CDR2 YSYEKL.